Here is one T cell receptor beta chain with its context. Its target is unknown. Both 60 Vbeta primers and 13 Jbeta primers went into the PCR. The table came from immunoSEQ multiplex PCR; TCRdb's copy has only in-frame clones and leaves some out. The data hold approximately 110,000 clones, with over 70% observed a single time. This specimen belongs to a study of cytomegalovirus exposure and HLA in healthy donors. Study-level results: According to the study, 180 or so TCR beta chains were cytomegalovirus-associated. The authors excluded some V segments, including TRBV6-2 and TRBV6-3, as indistinguishable. Per published accounts, TCR beta sequences correctly predicted the HLA-A and HLA-B alleles of most subjects. The majority of CMV-associated TCR beta chains were reported as apparently HLA-restricted in a later analysis.

CDR3 size: 15 residues. With 6 bases clipped from V and 4 bases from J, the junction kept 4 bases outside the gene matches. Germline CDR1 and CDR2: MNHNY and SVGAGI (reference sequence). The chain is built from TRBV6-6 and TRBJ2-1; TRBD2 aligns across 12 bases. The sequenced sample was PBMCs. The TCR sequence derives from a woman between 35 and 50 years old in good health and CMV-seropositive. CDR3 bases: TGTGCCAGCAGCCTGACTAGCGGGGGTTACAATGAGCAGTTCTTC. Amino acids: CASSLTSGGYNEQFF.